The 20 T cell receptor beta chains below were found in one sample sequenced in a study of blood T cell repertoires in COVID-19. Only in-frame clones appear in the TCRdb table, and some are missing; sequencing was by immunoSEQ multiplex PCR. The sample has under 250,000 clones; under 90% are singletons. The sample was PBMCs or T cells enriched from blood (not recorded which). All receptors come from a woman in her forties who had been exposed to COVID-19.

The genes are TRBV7-2 and TRBJ2-3; the match to TRBD2 covers 12 bases. The CDR3 is 16 amino acids. Germline loops: CDR1 SGHTA, CDR2 FQGNSA. With 1 base clipped from V and 6 bases from J, the junction kept 5 bases outside the gene matches. CDR3 coding DNA: TGTGCCAGCAGCTTAGAGACTAGCGGGGGAGTTGATACGCAGTATTTT. Translated, it gives CASSLETSGGVDTQYF.

The chain joins TRBV6-5 to TRBJ2-7, with TRBD2 as a possible D gene (6 bases). Germline values: CDR1 MNHEY, CDR2 SVGAGI. The germline V and J ends were trimmed by 4 bases and 4 bases, with 17 bases remaining between them. The CDR3 is made up of 15 amino acids. CDR3 DNA sequence: TGTGCCAGCAGTTTTTCTCGCGGGGCGGGTTACGAGCAGTACTTC. It translates to CASSFSRGAGYEQYF.

This clone was detected once. The chain links TRBV28 to TRBJ1-5; no clear D. Trimming stripped 6 bases from V and 7 bases from J, with 16 bases between. Per germline, CDR1 MDHEN and CDR2 SYDVKM. The CDR3 length is 14 residues. As DNA, the CDR3 is TGTGCCAGCAGGCCGACCGAGGGCCGGCAGCCCCAGCATTTT. Its protein is CASRPTEGRQPQHF.

The CDR3: CASSRRLAGGSEQYF. The CDR3 DNA reads TGTGCCAGCAGCCGTCGACTAGCGGGGGGTTCCGAGCAGTACTTC. The chain carries TRBV11-1 and TRBJ2-7; 13 bases align to TRBD2. Germline V CDR1 and CDR2: SGHAT, FQDESV (reference sequence). CDR3 size: 15 residues. The ends lost 5 bases at V and 6 bases at J; junction bases unmatched: 7.

This clone was found a few times. This chain links TRBV7-9 with TRBJ2-1, with 12 bases fitting TRBD2. Germline V gene sequence: CDR1 SEHNR, CDR2 FQNEAQ (reference sequence). With 5 bases clipped from V and 6 bases from J, the junction kept 8 bases outside the gene matches. The CDR3 spans 16 residues. CDR3 region: CASSPPSGGALNEQFF. DNA of the CDR3: TGTGCCAGCAGCCCACCTAGCGGGGGGGCCCTCAATGAGCAGTTCTTC.

The rearrangement links TRBV24-1 to TRBJ2-3; tentative D call: TRBD1 (6 bases). Germline values: CDR1 KGHDR, CDR2 SFDVKD. This CDR3 has 14 amino acids. V gave up 4 bases and J gave up 4 bases, with 11 bases separating them. CDR3 nucleotides: TGTGCCACCAGTGACCCACAGGGTTCAGATACGCAGTATTTT. This translates into CATSDPQGSDTQYF.

This chain uses TRBV28 with TRBJ1-1; TRBD1 agrees at 7 bases. CDR3 length: 13 residues. V lost 7 bases, J lost 1 base, and 3 bases stayed unmatched. Germline assignment: CDR1 MDHEN and CDR2 SYDVKM. CDR3 loop: CASMWTGNTEAFF. CDR3 DNA: TGTGCCAGCATGTGGACAGGGAACACTGAAGCTTTCTTT. Full variable domain (outside the CDR3, taken from reference TRBV28 and TRBJ1-1): DVKVTQSSRYLVKRTGEKVFLECVQDMDHENMFWYRQDPGLGLRLIYFSYDVKMKEKGDIPEGYSVSREKKERFSLILESASTNQTSMYLCASMWTGNTEAFFGQGTRLTVV.

This clone was counted a single time. CDR3: CASWKRGYNEQFF. In DNA, the CDR3 is TGTGCCAGCTGGAAGCGGGGATACAATGAGCAGTTCTTC. This chain joins TRBV6-5 and TRBJ2-1, with 7 bases identical to TRBD2. V lost 8 bases, J lost 4 bases, and 5 bases stayed unmatched. In germline, CDR1 is MNHEY, CDR2 SVGAGI. The CDR3 is 13 amino acids.

In regard to this clone: This CDR3 is also generated by other DNA sequences in the sample. V is TRBV9 and J is TRBJ1-1; D gene uncertain. The CDR3 runs 13 residues. Germline V gene data show CDR1 as SGDLS and CDR2 as YYNGEE. The germline V and J ends were trimmed by 0 bases and 1 base, with 4 bases remaining between them. The CDR3 DNA follows: TGTGCCAGCAGCGTAGCGGGGAACACTGAAGCTTTCTTT. It yields the protein CASSVAGNTEAFF.

The rearrangement links TRBV15 to TRBJ1-5, with D unresolved. Per germline, CDR1 LNHNV and CDR2 YYDKDF (reference sequence). This CDR3 comprises 15 residues. Trimming removed 8 bases at V and 3 bases at J, with 17 bases between. In DNA form, the CDR3 reads TGTGCCACCCGGGCGGGGAGGGCGCTCAATCAGCCCCAGCATTTT. It codes for CATRAGRALNQPQHF.

V is TRBV5-1 and J is TRBJ2-1, with D tentatively TRBD1 (6 bases). Germline V gene data show CDR1 as SGHRS and CDR2 as YFSETQ. Trimming cost V 0 bases and J 7 bases, with 11 bases left between them. The CDR3 is made up of 14 amino acids. CDR3 in amino acids: CASSLETGNNEQFF. CDR3 sequence (DNA): TGCGCCAGCAGCTTGGAAACAGGGAATAATGAGCAGTTCTTC.

V and J are TRBV2 and TRBJ2-7, with D maybe TRBD2 (5 bases). The CDR3 loop spans 15 amino acids. Trimming pared 2 bases from V and 0 bases from J, leaving 11 bases between. The germline CDR1 and CDR2 sequences are SNHLY and FYNNEI. The CDR3 region is CASSELPGSSYEQYF. The CDR3 DNA follows: TGTGCCAGCAGTGAACTACCGGGGAGCTCCTACGAGCAGTACTTC.

This chain connects TRBV28 to TRBJ1-6; a possible D gene is TRBD1 (5 bases). V was shortened by 4 bases and J by 5 bases, with 9 bases between the two germline ends. From germline, CDR1 is MDHEN and CDR2 SYDVKM. The CDR3 contains 14 residues. CDR3 in amino acids: CASSSGGDNSPLHF. The CDR3 region has the DNA TGTGCCAGCAGTTCGGGGGGGGATAATTCACCCCTCCACTTT.

The chain joins TRBV11-2 to TRBJ2-7; 7 bases are a match to TRBD1. The CDR3 runs 13 residues. J gave up 2 bases and V 3 bases, and 1 base lay outside the gene matches. CDR1 is SGHAT, CDR2 FQNNGV, per germline. CDR3 sequence reads: CASSLTGTYEQYF. The CDR3, as DNA: TGTGCCAGCAGCTTGACAGGGACCTACGAGCAGTACTTC.

This clone was detected a few times. The V gene is TRBV10-3, the J gene TRBJ1-3; no firm D call. V was shortened by 10 bases and J by 0 bases, with 13 bases between the two germline ends. CDR3 size: 14 residues. From germline, CDR1 is ENHRY and CDR2 SYGVKD. The CDR3 reads CATGRESSGNTIYF. Written as DNA, the CDR3 is TGTGCCACCGGGAGGGAAAGCTCTGGAAACACCATATATTTT.

This clone has only a few counts. This chain joins TRBV3-1 (or the pseudogene TRBV3-2) and TRBJ2-3, with 10 bases matching TRBD1. CDR3 length: 16 residues. The germline V gene encodes CDR1 LGHDT and CDR2 YNNKEL (reference sequence). Trimming removed 0 bases from V and 5 bases from J; junction bases left unmatched: 5. CDR3 nucleotides: TGTGCCAGCAGCCAAGATCGACAGGGGGCGAGAGATACGCAGTATTTT. Its protein product is CASSQDRQGARDTQYF.

The chain uses TRBV6-1 and TRBJ1-4, with D unclear. V lost 2 bases, J lost 8 bases, and 6 bases lay in between. This CDR3 spans 12 amino acids. Germline CDR1 reads MNHNS; CDR2 reads SASEGT. DNA for the CDR3: TGTGCCAGCAGTGAAAGAGGCGAAAAACTGTTTTTT. This translates into CASSERGEKLFF.

Only a few counts were recorded for this clone. The chain links TRBV30 to TRBJ2-2; 8 bases are shared with TRBD1. V dropped 5 bases and J dropped 13; count of bases not matched to a gene: 6. The germline V gene encodes CDR1 GTSNPN and CDR2 SVGIG (reference sequence). There are 11 residues in the CDR3. The CDR3 sequence is CAWDRGLGLFF. Here the CDR3 DNA reads TGTGCCTGGGACAGGGGTTTGGGGCTGTTTTTT. Using reference TRBV30 and TRBJ2-2 for the parts outside the CDR3, the full variable domain is SQTIHQWPATLVQPVGSPLSLECTVEGTSNPNLYWYRQAAGRGLQLLFYSVGIGQISSEVPQNLSASRPQDRQFILSSKKLLLSDSGFYLCAWDRGLGLFFGEGSRLTVL.

This clone came up a few times. The chain employs TRBV23-1 and TRBJ2-2; a possible D gene is TRBD2 (6 bases). TRBV23-1 is an open reading frame, and its role is uncertain. V was cut by 6 bases and J by 4 bases, with 6 bases left in between. CDR3 length equals 12 residues. For the CDR3, the DNA is TGCGCCAGCAGCGGGGGCACCGGGGAGCTGTTTTTT. This gives the protein CASSGGTGELFF.

The chain uses TRBV18 and TRBJ1-5; a possible D gene is TRBD1 (5 bases). Trimming left V 4 bases short and J 5 bases short, with 12 bases between. The germline gives CDR1 KGHSH, CDR2 LQKENI. CDR3 length: 14 residues. The CDR3 protein is CASSQEGRDQPQHF. CDR3 DNA sequence: TGTGCCAGCTCACAGGAGGGACGAGATCAGCCCCAGCATTTT. Looking up the rest from reference TRBV18 and TRBJ1-5 gives the full variable domain: NAGVMQNPRHLVRRRGQEARLRCSPMKGHSHVYWYRQLPEEGLKFMVYLQKENIIDESGMPKERFSAEFPKEGPSILRIQQVVRGDSAAYFCASSQEGRDQPQHFGDGTRLSIL.